This note documents a single TCR beta chain sequence. Its antigen is still unknown. No base quality values were provided; no much bigger clone lies one nucleotide off. Explained via the paper, the treatment or condition label denotes: live attenuated yellow fever vaccine strain. A standard Ficoll-Paque protocol was used to isolate PBMCs from peripheral blood. Dynabeads CD4 and CD8 positive selection kits were used to isolate CD4 and CD8 T-cell fractions. RNA was extracted with TriZol from bulk PBMCs, CD4 and CD8 fractions, and dextramer-positive and dextramer-negative fractions. Counted from cysteine to phenylalanine, this CDR3 has 15 amino acids. Left in the record is the CDR3 DNA by itself, 45 bases read in frame from the first base. CDR1 DFQATT and CDR2 SNEGSKA were looked up in the germline V gene (reference sequence). After removal of 4 bases from V and 5 bases from J, the junction retains 10 bases not matched to a gene.

The data are from a study of T cells after yellow fever vaccination (dated by TCRdb to 2018 to 2020). With respect to the entire study: The SMART-Seq v4 Ultra Low Input RNA kit was used to prepare libraries from fractions with low cell numbers. To track T-cell clones before and after primary and booster YFV17D yellow fever vaccination, bulk TCR alpha and beta repertoires were sequenced longitudinally. Two healthy male donors, one aged 18 to 30 and one aged 30 to 39 years, were included in the cohort. Blood was drawn at multiple timepoints before and after primary and secondary immunization, with bulk PBMC replicates and cell subsets isolated. What the work shows at the level of the full study, not this receptor alone: The secondary T-cell response was found to be weaker but faster than the primary response, with a peak reached on day 5 rather than on day 15. Because abundant contaminating clonotypes from the bulk population could be contained in FACS-sorted repertoires, computational filtering was required. A small fraction of clonotypes appeared in both the CD4 and CD8 compartments, likely as a result of convergent recombination. The study included only a couple of donors, which limits how far the findings can be generalized. After the booster, most of the clones that had expanded following primary vaccination were detected again (around 97% of CD4 and around 88% of CD8), which suggests that memory was broadly maintained.

TCR cDNA was synthesized by 5'RACE template switching, which introduced a universal primer site and unique molecular identifiers. cDNA synthesis was primed from both the TCR alpha and TCR beta constant segments. Libraries were amplified in two PCR steps, with sample barcodes and sequencing adapters added in the second step. Sequencing of the libraries was done on either Illumina HiSeq 2500 (2x100 bp) or NovaSeq (2x150 bp). Per the source publication's procedure: Demultiplexing of reads and collapsing into UMI consensus sequences were performed with MIGEC, and V(D)J alignment was carried out with MiXCR. Vaccine-responding clonotypes were identified with edgeR using replicate PBMC samples, with FDR below 0.01 and a log2 fold change above 5 up to day 15 being required. Bulk clonotypes were assigned CD4 or CD8 identity according to which sequenced CD4 or CD8 repertoire held them at higher abundance. Using fastp at Q25 and MiXCR, TCRdb reprocessed the public reads and kept productive beta chains. Identical CDR3 protein sequences are pooled into one entry, listed with their most common genes and DNA. For this entry, the V and J calls and clone size follow TCRdb and not the study's own pipeline. Across this sample there are 170,000 or so distinct CDR3 sequences, with approximately 6.2% seen only once. The ten top clones hold nearly 3% of the sample.

The input for sequencing was CD4+ T cells sorted from PBMCs, taken on the day of the first yellow fever vaccination. The rearrangement combines TRBV20-1 with TRBJ2-3, with 9 bases in between that match TRBD2. This TCR was recovered from a man younger than 35 who received the YFV17D yellow fever vaccine. In nucleotide form, the sequence is TGCAGTGCTAACGCCGGCGGGGGGGCCCTAGATACGCAGTATTTT. Translation gives CSANAGGGALDTQYF.